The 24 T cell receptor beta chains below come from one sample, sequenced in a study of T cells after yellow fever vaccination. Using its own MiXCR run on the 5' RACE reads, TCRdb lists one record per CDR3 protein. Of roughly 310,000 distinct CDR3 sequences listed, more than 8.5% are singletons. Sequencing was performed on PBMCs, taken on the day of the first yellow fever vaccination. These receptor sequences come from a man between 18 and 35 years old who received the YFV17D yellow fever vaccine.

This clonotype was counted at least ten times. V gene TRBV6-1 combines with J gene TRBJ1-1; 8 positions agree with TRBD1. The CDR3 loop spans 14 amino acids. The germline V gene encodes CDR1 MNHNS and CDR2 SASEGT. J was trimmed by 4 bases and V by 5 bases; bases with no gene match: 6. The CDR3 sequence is CASSPGQGTTEAFF. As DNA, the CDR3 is TGTGCCAGCAGTCCCGGACAGGGCACCACTGAAGCTTTCTTT.

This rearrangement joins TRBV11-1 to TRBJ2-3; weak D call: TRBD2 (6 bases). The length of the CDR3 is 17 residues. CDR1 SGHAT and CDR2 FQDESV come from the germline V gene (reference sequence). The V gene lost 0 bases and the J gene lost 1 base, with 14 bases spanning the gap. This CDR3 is CASSLASAGSGTDTQYF. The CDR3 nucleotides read TGTGCCAGCAGCTTAGCGTCGGCGGGGAGCGGCACAGATACGCAGTATTTT. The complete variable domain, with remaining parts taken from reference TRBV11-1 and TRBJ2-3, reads EAEVAQSPRYKITEKSQAVAFWCDPISGHATLYWYRQILGQGPELLVQFQDESVVDDSQLPKDRFSAERLKGVDSTLKIQPAELGDSAMYLCASSLASAGSGTDTQYFGPGTRLTVL.

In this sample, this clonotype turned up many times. The CDR3, as DNA: TGTGCCAGCAGCGTTATAGCGGGGAGCACAGATACGCAGTATTTT. Amino acid sequence: CASSVIAGSTDTQYF. This chain links TRBV9 with TRBJ2-3; 8 positions agree with TRBD2. The V and J ends lost 2 bases and 0 bases, in that order; junction bases with no gene match: 2. This CDR3 contains 15 residues. The germline V gene has CDR1 SGDLS and CDR2 YYNGEE.

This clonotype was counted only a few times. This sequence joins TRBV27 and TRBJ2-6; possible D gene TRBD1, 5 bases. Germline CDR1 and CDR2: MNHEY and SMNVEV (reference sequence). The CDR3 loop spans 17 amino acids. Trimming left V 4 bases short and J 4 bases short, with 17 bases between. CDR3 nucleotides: TGTGCCAGCAGTTCGGCCCCCAGGGTCCCGGGGGCCAACGTCCTGACTTTC. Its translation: CASSSAPRVPGANVLTF. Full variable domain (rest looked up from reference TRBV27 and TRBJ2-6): EAQVTQNPRYLITVTGKKLTVTCSQNMNHEYMSWYRQDPGLGLRQIYYSMNVEVTDKGDVPEGYKVSRKEKRNFPLILESPSPNQTSLYFCASSSAPRVPGANVLTFGAGSRLTVL.

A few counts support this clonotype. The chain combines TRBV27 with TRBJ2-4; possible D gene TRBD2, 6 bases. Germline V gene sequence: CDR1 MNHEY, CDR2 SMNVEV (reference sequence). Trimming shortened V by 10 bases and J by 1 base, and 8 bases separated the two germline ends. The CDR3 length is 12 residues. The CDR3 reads CATAGAKNIQYF. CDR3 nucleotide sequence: TGTGCCACCGCGGGGGCCAAAAACATTCAGTACTTC.

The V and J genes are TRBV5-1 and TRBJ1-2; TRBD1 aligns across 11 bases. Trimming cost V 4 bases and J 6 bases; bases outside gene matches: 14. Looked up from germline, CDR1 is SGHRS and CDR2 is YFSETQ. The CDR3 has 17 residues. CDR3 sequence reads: CASSATRDRGFFDGYTF. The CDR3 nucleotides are TGCGCCAGCAGCGCGACCCGGGACAGGGGGTTTTTCGATGGCTACACCTTC.

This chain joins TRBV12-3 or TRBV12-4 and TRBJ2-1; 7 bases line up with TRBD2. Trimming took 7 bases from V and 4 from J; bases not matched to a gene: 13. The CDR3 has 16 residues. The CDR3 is CASTPLGGVRYNEQFF. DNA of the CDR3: TGTGCCAGCACCCCTCTGGGAGGGGTAAGGTACAATGAGCAGTTCTTC.

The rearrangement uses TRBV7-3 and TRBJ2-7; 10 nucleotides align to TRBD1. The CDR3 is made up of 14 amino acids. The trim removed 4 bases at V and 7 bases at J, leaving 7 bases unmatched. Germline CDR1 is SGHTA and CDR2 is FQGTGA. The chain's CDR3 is CASSSAGTGEEQYF. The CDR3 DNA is TGTGCCAGCAGCTCAGCCGGGACAGGGGAAGAGCAGTACTTC. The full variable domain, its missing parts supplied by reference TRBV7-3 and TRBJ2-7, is GAGVSQTPSNKVTEKGKYVELRCDPISGHTALYWYRQSLGQGPEFLIYFQGTGAADDSGLPNDRFFAVRPEGSVSTLKIQRTERGDSAVYLCASSSAGTGEEQYFGPGTRLTVT.

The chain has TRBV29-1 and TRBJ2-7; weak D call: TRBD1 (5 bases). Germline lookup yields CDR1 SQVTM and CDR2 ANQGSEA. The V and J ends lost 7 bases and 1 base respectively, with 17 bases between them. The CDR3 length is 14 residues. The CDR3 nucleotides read TGCAGCGGTCAGGACACGCGTTCATCCTACGAGCAGTACTTC. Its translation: CSGQDTRSSYEQYF.

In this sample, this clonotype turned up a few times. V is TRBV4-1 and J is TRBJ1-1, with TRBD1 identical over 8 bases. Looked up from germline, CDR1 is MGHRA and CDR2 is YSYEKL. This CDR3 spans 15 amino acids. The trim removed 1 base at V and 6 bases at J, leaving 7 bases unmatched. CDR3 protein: CASSQGKGTGAEAFF. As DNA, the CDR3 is TGCGCCAGCAGCCAAGGAAAAGGGACAGGAGCTGAAGCTTTCTTT.

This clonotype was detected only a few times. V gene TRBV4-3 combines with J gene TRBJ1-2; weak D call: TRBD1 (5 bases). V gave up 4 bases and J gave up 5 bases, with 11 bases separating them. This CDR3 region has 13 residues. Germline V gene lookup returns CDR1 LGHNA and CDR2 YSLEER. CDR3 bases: TGCGCCAGCAGCCCCGGGGCGGGTTATGGCTACACCTTC. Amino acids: CASSPGAGYGYTF.

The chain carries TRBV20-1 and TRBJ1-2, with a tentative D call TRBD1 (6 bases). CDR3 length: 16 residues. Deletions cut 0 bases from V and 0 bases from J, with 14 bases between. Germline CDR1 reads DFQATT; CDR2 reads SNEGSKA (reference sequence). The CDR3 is CSAREDRHPANYGYTF. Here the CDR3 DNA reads TGCAGTGCTAGAGAGGACAGACATCCCGCTAACTATGGCTACACCTTC.

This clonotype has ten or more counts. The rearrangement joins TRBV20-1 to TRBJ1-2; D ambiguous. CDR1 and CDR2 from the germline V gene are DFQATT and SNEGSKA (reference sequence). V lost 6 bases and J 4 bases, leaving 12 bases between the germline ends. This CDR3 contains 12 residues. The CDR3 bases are TGCAGTGCCGGAAGCCGGGGCTATGGCTACACCTTC. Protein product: CSAGSRGYGYTF.

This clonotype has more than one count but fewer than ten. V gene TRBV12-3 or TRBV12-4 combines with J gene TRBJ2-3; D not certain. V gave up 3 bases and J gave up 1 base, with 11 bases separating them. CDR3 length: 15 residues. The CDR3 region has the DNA TGTGCCAGCAGTTTCCCTAGTCTCCGCACAGATACGCAGTATTTT. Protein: CASSFPSLRTDTQYF.

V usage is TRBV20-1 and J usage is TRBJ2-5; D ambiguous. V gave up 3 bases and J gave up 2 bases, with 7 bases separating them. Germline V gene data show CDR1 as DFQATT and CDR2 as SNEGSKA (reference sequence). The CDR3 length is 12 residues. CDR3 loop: CSASRLQETQYF. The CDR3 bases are TGCAGTGCTAGTAGGCTACAAGAGACCCAGTACTTC.

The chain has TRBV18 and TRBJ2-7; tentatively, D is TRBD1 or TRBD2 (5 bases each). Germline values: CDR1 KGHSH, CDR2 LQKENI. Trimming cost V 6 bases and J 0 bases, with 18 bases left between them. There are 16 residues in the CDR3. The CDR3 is CASSPRGDQSSYEQYV. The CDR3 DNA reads TGTGCCAGCTCCCCCCGAGGGGACCAGAGCTCCTACGAGCAGTACGTC.

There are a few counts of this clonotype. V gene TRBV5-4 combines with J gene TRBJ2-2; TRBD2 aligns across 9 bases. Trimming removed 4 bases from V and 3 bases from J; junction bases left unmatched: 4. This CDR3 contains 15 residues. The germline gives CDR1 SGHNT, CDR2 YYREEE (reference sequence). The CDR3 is CASSLAGTYTGELFF. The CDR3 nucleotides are TGTGCCAGCAGCCTAGCGGGGACCTACACCGGGGAGCTGTTTTTT.

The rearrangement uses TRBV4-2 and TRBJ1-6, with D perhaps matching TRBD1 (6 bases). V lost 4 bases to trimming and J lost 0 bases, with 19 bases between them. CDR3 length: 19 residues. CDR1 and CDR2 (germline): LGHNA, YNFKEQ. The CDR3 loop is CASSLKTGSQSSYNSPLHF. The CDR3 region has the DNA TGTGCCAGCAGCCTGAAAACAGGGTCACAGAGCTCCTATAATTCACCCCTCCACTTT.

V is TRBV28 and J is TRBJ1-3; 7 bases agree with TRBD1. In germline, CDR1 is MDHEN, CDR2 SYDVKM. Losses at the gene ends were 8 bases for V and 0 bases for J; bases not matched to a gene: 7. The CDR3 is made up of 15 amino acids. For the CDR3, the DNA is TGTGCCAGCGGCTCGCGGGACAGCTCTGGAAACACCATATATTTT. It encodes CASGSRDSSGNTIYF.

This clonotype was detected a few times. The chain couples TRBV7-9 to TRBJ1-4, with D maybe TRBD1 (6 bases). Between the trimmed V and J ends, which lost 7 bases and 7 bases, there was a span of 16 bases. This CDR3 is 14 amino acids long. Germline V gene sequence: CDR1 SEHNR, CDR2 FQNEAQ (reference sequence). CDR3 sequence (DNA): TGTGCCAGCAACGAACAGGGAGGGGGTGAAAAACTGTTTTTT. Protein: CASNEQGGGEKLFF.

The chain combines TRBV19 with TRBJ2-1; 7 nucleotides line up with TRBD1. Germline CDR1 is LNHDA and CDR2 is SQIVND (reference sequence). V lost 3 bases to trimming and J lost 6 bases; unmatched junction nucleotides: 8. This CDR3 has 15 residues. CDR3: CASSIPGQPVNEQFF. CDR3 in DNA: TGTGCCAGTAGTATCCCGGGACAGCCTGTCAATGAGCAGTTCTTC. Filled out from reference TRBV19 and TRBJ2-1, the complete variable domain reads DGGITQSPKYLFRKEGQNVTLSCEQNLNHDAMYWYRQDPGQGLRLIYYSQIVNDFQKGDIAEGYSVSREKKESFPLTVTSAQKNPTAFYLCASSIPGQPVNEQFFGPGTRLTVL.

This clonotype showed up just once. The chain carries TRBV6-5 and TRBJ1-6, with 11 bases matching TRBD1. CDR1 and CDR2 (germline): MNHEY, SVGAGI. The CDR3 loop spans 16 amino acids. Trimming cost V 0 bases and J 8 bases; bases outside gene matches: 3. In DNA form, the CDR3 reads TGTGCCAGCAGTTACTCGAGGACAGGGGGCGATTCACCCCTCCACTTT. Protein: CASSYSRTGGDSPLHF.

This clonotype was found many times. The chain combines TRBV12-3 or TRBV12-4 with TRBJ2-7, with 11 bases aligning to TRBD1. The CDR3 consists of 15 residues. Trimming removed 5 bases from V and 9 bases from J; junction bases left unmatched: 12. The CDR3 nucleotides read TGTGCCAGCAGTAAAACCGGGACAGGGGGTCCGCGGCAGTACTTC. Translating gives CASSKTGTGGPRQYF.

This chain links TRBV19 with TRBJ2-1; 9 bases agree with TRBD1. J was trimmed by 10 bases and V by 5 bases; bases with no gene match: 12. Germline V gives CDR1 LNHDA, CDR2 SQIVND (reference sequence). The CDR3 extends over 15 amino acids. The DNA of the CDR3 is TGTGCCAGTAGTGCACCGGGACAGGGAATAGTCGAGCAGTTCTTC. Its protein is CASSAPGQGIVEQFF.